Listed here are 22 T cell receptor beta chains from one sample, sequenced in a study of early T cells in non-severe SARS-CoV-2 infection. TCRdb recomputed calls from the 5' RACE reads with MiXCR, one row per CDR3 protein. The repertoire holds approximately 20,000 distinct CDR3 sequences, 5.9% seen once, with 6.3% in the top ten. The sample taken for sequencing was whole blood. The receptors stem from an adult who was a healthcare worker with PCR-confirmed SARS-CoV-2 infection or an uninfected control (not recorded which).

This clonotype was recorded at least ten times. The chain links TRBV20-1 to TRBJ2-7; TRBD2 aligns across 12 bases. The CDR3 totals 17 residues. Germline trimming cut 6 bases from V and 6 bases from J; bases unmatched to any gene: 18. Germline CDR1 DFQATT, CDR2 SNEGSKA (reference sequence). CDR3 amino acids: CSAPYRLAGVDGREQYF. The DNA of the CDR3 is TGCAGTGCCCCTTACCGACTAGCGGGAGTGGATGGCCGCGAGCAGTACTTC.

The genes are TRBV7-8 and TRBJ2-7; D gene unclear. The CDR3 is 15 amino acids. V shed 1 base and J shed 3 bases, with 13 bases lying between them. Germline lookup yields CDR1 SGHVS and CDR2 FQNEAQ. This CDR3 reads CASSLVLGTGYEQYF. CDR3 nucleotides: TGTGCCAGCAGCTTAGTGCTGGGAACGGGCTACGAGCAGTACTTC.

The genes are TRBV7-2 and TRBJ2-2; tentatively, D is TRBD2 (6 bases). V shed 3 bases and J shed 4 bases, with 15 bases lying between them. There are 16 residues in the CDR3. CDR1 and CDR2 from the germline V gene are SGHTA and FQGNSA. CDR3 coding DNA: TGTGCCAGCAGCTTCCCCGGGAGTTGGATCACCGGGGAGCTGTTTTTT. It codes for CASSFPGSWITGELFF.

At least ten counts were recorded for this clonotype. The genes are TRBV7-2 and TRBJ1-1, with D hard to call. Germline V gene lookup returns CDR1 SGHTA and CDR2 FQGNSA. V was trimmed by 2 bases and J by 1 base, leaving 5 bases between them. The length of the CDR3 is 13 residues. CDR3 loop: CASSLYGNTEAFF. As DNA, the CDR3 is TGTGCCAGCAGCTTATACGGGAACACTGAAGCTTTCTTT.

This clonotype was seen many times. CDR3 sequence reads: CASSQDLAGGTDTQYF. In DNA form, the CDR3 reads TGTGCCAGCAGCCAAGATCTAGCGGGAGGCACAGATACGCAGTATTTT. V usage is TRBV4-2 and J usage is TRBJ2-3, with TRBD2 matching over 10 bases. The CDR3 runs 16 residues. The V and J ends lost 0 bases and 1 base, in that order; junction bases with no gene match: 1. The germline V gene has CDR1 LGHNA and CDR2 YNFKEQ.

The chain carries TRBV20-1 and TRBJ1-3; 8 bases line up with TRBD1. Trimming cost V 6 bases and J 0 bases; bases outside gene matches: 7. The CDR3 spans 15 residues. Germline V lookup: CDR1 DFQATT, CDR2 SNEGSKA (reference sequence). In DNA form, the CDR3 reads TGCAGTGCCCAGACAGGGGACCCCTCTGGAAACACCATATATTTT. It is translated as CSAQTGDPSGNTIYF.

At least ten counts were recorded for this clonotype. The chain combines TRBV6-2 or TRBV6-3 with TRBJ1-5, with D tentatively TRBD1 (5 bases). V was clipped by 0 bases and J by 0 bases, with 15 bases between them. Germline CDR1 and CDR2: MNHEY and SVGEGT. CDR3 length: 18 amino acids. This chain's CDR3 is CASSYSPGRPYSNQPQHF. CDR3 nucleotide sequence: TGTGCCAGCAGTTACTCGCCGGGACGGCCATATAGCAATCAGCCCCAGCATTTT.

This chain links TRBV27 with TRBJ1-2, with D possibly being TRBD1 (5 bases). V was pared by 5 bases and J by 4 bases, with 14 bases between. Germline-derived CDR1 and CDR2 are MNHEY and SMNVEV (reference sequence). The CDR3 has 14 amino acids. Here the CDR3 DNA reads TGTGCCAGCAGTCCCCTCGGGGACGCCTATGGCTACACCTTC. Amino acid sequence: CASSPLGDAYGYTF.

This clonotype was counted at least ten times. The V call is TRBV20-1, the J call TRBJ2-1, with no clear D. The CDR3 sequence is 11 residues long. Between the trimmed V and J ends, which lost 6 bases and 10 bases, there was a span of 13 bases. The germline V gene has CDR1 DFQATT and CDR2 SNEGSKA (reference sequence). The DNA of the CDR3 is TGCAGTGCCCACCCCACGTTAGAGCAGTTCTTC. Protein: CSAHPTLEQFF.

This clonotype was seen a few times. The chain employs TRBV12-3 or TRBV12-4 and TRBJ2-5, with D perhaps given as TRBD1 or TRBD2 (5 bases each). V dropped 7 bases and J dropped 4 bases, with 16 bases sitting between them. The CDR3 spans 14 residues. CDR3 coding DNA: TGTGCCAGCACCCAAGGGTGGGGGACAGAGACCCAGTACTTC. Its translation: CASTQGWGTETQYF.

This clonotype was found many times. CDR3 sequence reads: CATSEIAGRQETQYF. The CDR3 nucleotides read TGTGCCACCAGTGAGATTGCGGGAAGACAAGAGACCCAGTACTTC. The gene calls are TRBV24-1 and TRBJ2-5; tentative D call: TRBD2 (6 bases). The germline V gene encodes CDR1 KGHDR and CDR2 SFDVKD. V dropped 4 bases and J dropped 2 bases, with 13 bases sitting between them. This CDR3 is 15 amino acids long.

This clonotype was observed at least ten times. The V gene is TRBV11-2, the J gene TRBJ2-7; D not resolved. Germline V gives CDR1 SGHAT, CDR2 FQNNGV. CDR3 length: 14 amino acids. V shed 11 bases and J shed 2 bases, with 19 bases lying between them. The CDR3 nucleotides read TGTGCCGCACCCACGGATCGCCTAACCTACGAGCAGTACTTC. It specifies CAAPTDRLTYEQYF. The complete variable domain, with remaining parts taken from reference TRBV11-2 and TRBJ2-7, reads EAGVAQSPRYKIIEKRQSVAFWCNPISGHATLYWYQQILGQGPKLLIQFQNNGVVDDSQLPKDRFSAERLKGVDSTLKIQPAKLEDSAVYLCAAPTDRLTYEQYFGPGTRLTVT.

The sample holds many counts of this clonotype. The J gene is TRBJ1-5, the V gene TRBV12-3 or TRBV12-4, with 8 positions matching TRBD1. V was clipped by 5 bases and J by 6 bases; unmatched bases: 6. The CDR3 length is 14 residues. In DNA, the CDR3 is TGTGCCAGCAGTGACAGGGGATTCAGTCAGCCCCAGCATTTT. This encodes CASSDRGFSQPQHF.

This clonotype was recorded many times. The chain combines TRBV6-5 with TRBJ1-5; 7 nucleotides align to TRBD1. CDR3 size: 15 residues. Per germline, CDR1 MNHEY and CDR2 SVGAGI. Trimming took 0 bases from V and 3 from J; bases not matched to a gene: 2. The CDR3: CASSYSQGVNQPQHF. Written as DNA, the CDR3 is TGTGCCAGCAGTTACTCGCAGGGGGTCAATCAGCCCCAGCATTTT.

This clonotype was seen repeatedly, ten times or more. The V and J genes are TRBV28 and TRBJ2-2, with D hard to call. Germline values: CDR1 MDHEN, CDR2 SYDVKM. Trimming cost V 5 bases and J 5 bases, with 12 bases left between them. The CDR3 has 14 amino acids. The DNA for the CDR3 is TGTGCCAGCAGTACTCTTACATGGACCGGGGAGCTGTTTTTT. Its translation: CASSTLTWTGELFF.

The chain carries TRBV20-1 and TRBJ2-7, with 9 positions matching TRBD1. Germline CDR1 DFQATT, CDR2 SNEGSKA (reference sequence). The CDR3 is 14 amino acids. V was pared by 6 bases and J by 4 bases, with 10 bases of the junction left unmatched. CDR3 sequence reads: CSARDREYGYEQYF. For the CDR3, the DNA is TGCAGTGCGAGGGACAGGGAGTATGGGTACGAGCAGTACTTC.

This clonotype was observed many times. The gene calls are TRBV30 and TRBJ2-7; 8 nucleotides align to TRBD1. The CDR3 totals 13 residues. Unmatched junction bases numbered 4, after V lost 4 bases and J lost 2 bases. Germline-derived CDR1 and CDR2 are GTSNPN and SVGIG (reference sequence). The CDR3 DNA is TGTGCCTGGACCCTGGACAGGGCCTACGAGCAGTACTTC. It codes for CAWTLDRAYEQYF.

This chain joins TRBV18 and TRBJ2-1; 8 nucleotides agree with TRBD2. Germline loops: CDR1 KGHSH, CDR2 LQKENI. After removal of 3 bases from V and 7 bases from J, the junction contained 11 bases not matched to a gene. This CDR3 contains 16 residues. The CDR3 DNA follows: TGTGCCAGCTCACCGAGTCGAGGTAGCGGGGTAAATGAGCAGTTCTTC. Protein: CASSPSRGSGVNEQFF. The full variable domain, with the rest looked up from reference TRBV18 and TRBJ2-1, is NAGVMQNPRHLVRRRGQEARLRCSPMKGHSHVYWYRQLPEEGLKFMVYLQKENIIDESGMPKERFSAEFPKEGPSILRIQQVVRGDSAAYFCASSPSRGSGVNEQFFGPGTRLTVL.

This clonotype is termed medium-sized. The chain carries TRBV11-2 and TRBJ2-1; TRBD2 agrees at 7 bases. V shed 2 bases, J shed 7 bases, and the junction held 17 bases outside the gene matches. The CDR3 length is 18 residues. CDR1 SGHAT and CDR2 FQNNGV come from the germline V gene. Here the CDR3 reads CASSLREMVTSAKNEQFF. As DNA, the CDR3 is TGTGCCAGCAGCTTAAGGGAGATGGTCACTAGCGCAAAAAATGAGCAGTTCTTC.

The sample holds many counts of this clonotype. The chain joins TRBV12-3 or TRBV12-4 to TRBJ2-5, with 8 bases identical to TRBD2. The J segment lost 7 bases and the V segment lost 5 bases, leaving 6 bases of the junction unmatched. The CDR3 sequence is 13 residues long. The DNA for the CDR3 is TGTGCCAGCAGTGTCCATCTAGCGGGGACCCAGTACTTC. This encodes CASSVHLAGTQYF.

This clonotype was observed a handful of times. The chain combines TRBV29-1 with TRBJ2-1; 14 positions agree with TRBD2. V lost 4 bases, J lost 6 bases, and 5 bases stayed unmatched. Germline CDR1 SQVTM, CDR2 ANQGSEA. There are 15 residues in the CDR3. This chain's CDR3 is CSVGGLAGVTNEQFF. DNA of the CDR3: TGCAGCGTTGGGGGACTAGCGGGAGTAACCAATGAGCAGTTCTTC.

This clonotype was detected once. The gene calls are TRBV27 and TRBJ2-7, with 8 bases aligning to TRBD1. The J segment lost 6 bases and the V segment lost 7 bases, leaving 5 bases of the junction unmatched. The germline gives CDR1 MNHEY, CDR2 SMNVEV (reference sequence). The CDR3 length is 12 residues. CDR3 residues: CASIGQGGEQYF. The DNA of the CDR3 is TGTGCCAGCATCGGACAGGGAGGCGAGCAGTACTTC.